This is a list of T cell receptor beta chains from one sample in a study of response to subunit inactivated influenza vaccine. MiXCR was run by TCRdb on the RT-PCR reads, yielding one entry per CDR3 protein. The sample comprises fewer than 700,000 distinct CDR3 sequences, 10% to 15% of which are singletons, and around 13% rests with the top ten. The sample was PBMCs from blood, taken more than 35 days after vaccination. The receptors were gathered from a man aged 50 to 60 who received an inactivated influenza vaccine. CDR3s include the opening cysteine and the closing phenylalanine or tryptophan. D genes are given only for firm matches. Some rows have no size entry. The others give once, few or many, or a class for an expanded clone.

D	J	size	V	DNA	CDR3
-	TRBJ2-1	-	TRBV7-9	TGTGCCAGCAGCCTAACACTCATCCAGTTCTTC	CASSLTLIQFF
TRBD1	TRBJ2-7	-	TRBV20-1	TGCAGTGCTGGACAGGGGGAGGAGCAGTACTTC	CSAGQGEEQYF
TRBD2	TRBJ2-5	-	TRBV28	TGTGCCAGCAGTACCCGACTAGCGGGGGGGCAAGAGACCCAGTACTTC	CASSTRLAGGQETQYF
-	TRBJ2-1	-	TRBV12-3/TRBV12-4	TGTGCCAGCAGTTTCGTGGGGAGCTCCTACAATGAGCAGTTCTTC	CASSFVGSSYNEQFF
TRBD2	TRBJ2-2	-	TRBV7-2	TGTGCCAGCAGCTCGACTAGCGGAAAGAACACCGGGGAGCTGTTTTTT	CASSSTSGKNTGELFF
-	TRBJ1-1	many	TRBV5-1	TGCGCCAGCAGCTTGGACGGGATGAACACTGAAGCTTTCTTT	CASSLDGMNTEAFF
-	TRBJ2-1	few	TRBV20-1	TGCAGTGCCAGGTCCTTTTACAGGGGGGAGGGCAATGAGCAGTTCTTC	CSARSFYRGEGNEQFF
TRBD1	TRBJ1-2	few	TRBV4-1	TGCGCCAGCAGCCAATATCTCTCCCGCCGCCCAAAAACGGGACAGGGGCACTATGGCTACACCTTC	CASSQYLSRRPKTGQGHYGYTF
-	TRBJ1-5	few	TRBV5-1	TGCGCCAGCAGCTTGGACGGACTCGGGCCCCAGCATTTT	CASSLDGLGPQHF
-	TRBJ2-5	few	TRBV25-1	TGTGCCAGCAGTGATACTGCCCTGTCCCGGAGAGAGACCCAGTACTTC	CASSDTALSRRETQYF
TRBD2	TRBJ2-2	-	TRBV12-3/TRBV12-4	TGTGCCAGCAGTCATAGCGGGGGGGAGAAGGAGCTGTTTTTT	CASSHSGGEKELFF
-	TRBJ2-1	-	TRBV7-2	TGTGCCAGCAGCTTAGGCTATGCGAGCTCCTACAATGAGCAGTTCTTC	CASSLGYASSYNEQFF
-	TRBJ1-4	-	TRBV20-1	TGCAGTGCTAGAGACGAGCAGGGAAGTGAAAAACTGTTTTTT	CSARDEQGSEKLFF
TRBD2	TRBJ2-7	-	TRBV20-1	TGCAGTGCTAGAGACCCAGCGGGGGGATTCTCCTACGAGCAGTACTTC	CSARDPAGGFSYEQYF
-	TRBJ2-6	many	TRBV7-8	TGTGCCAGCAGCTTAGCCTACTCAGCTCGCAGCTCTGGGGCCAACGTCCTGACTTTC	CASSLAYSARSSGANVLTF
-	TRBJ2-7	-	TRBV4-3	TGCGCCAGCAGCCAAGATTCCGTGGTTGGTCTCGGCGGGACCTACGAGCAGTACTTC	CASSQDSVVGLGGTYEQYF
-	TRBJ2-5	few	TRBV9	TGTGCCAGCAGCCCTATGGGGGCTCGGGAAGAGACCCAGTACTTC	CASSPMGAREETQYF
TRBD2	TRBJ2-7	many	TRBV20-1	TGCAGTGCCACTAGCGGGATGTTCTACGAGCAGTACTTC	CSATSGMFYEQYF
-	TRBJ2-7	-	TRBV27	TGTGCCAGCAGTCCCCACTGGACGGACGAGCAGTACTTC	CASSPHWTDEQYF
TRBD1	TRBJ2-7	many	TRBV10-3	TGTGCCATCAGTGAGCAGGGGGCCGAGCAGTACTTC	CAISEQGAEQYF
TRBD1	TRBJ2-5	few	TRBV5-6	TGTGCCAGCAGCACAGGGGGCTCAGAGACCCAGTACTTC	CASSTGGSETQYF
-	TRBJ2-3	-	TRBV20-1	TGCAGTGCTAGCTGGGATACGCAGTATTTT	CSASWDTQYF
-	TRBJ2-1	few	TRBV30	TGTGCCTGGAGTGTAGACAATGAGCAGTTCTTC	CAWSVDNEQFF
-	TRBJ2-3	few	TRBV20-1	TGCAGTGCTAGAGGTGCGGGGAGCACAGATACGCAGTATTTT	CSARGAGSTDTQYF
-	TRBJ2-5	many	TRBV5-6	TGTGCCAGCAGCTTGGGTCCCGGGACCCAGTACTTC	CASSLGPGTQYF
-	TRBJ2-3	many	TRBV4-1	TGCGCCAGCAGCCAAGAGTTAGGTACGCAGTATTTT	CASSQELGTQYF